The entry below gives a single T cell receptor (beta chain) sequence along with its context. This specimen comes from a study of T-cell memory formation after mild COVID-19. TCRdb reanalysed the 5' RACE reads using MiXCR and keeps one entry per CDR3 protein. This table holds 140,000 or so distinct CDR3 sequences, roughly 6.2% found once. CDR3 length equals 13 residues. The junction had 7 bases not matched to a gene; V was cut back by 9 bases and J by 4 bases. The sequenced sample consisted of PBMCs or a T cell subset sorted from them (not recorded which). The sequence derives from an adult woman who had mild COVID-19 (a few samples of this study predate the infection). Cell type and time point are not known. The rearrangement uses TRBV12-3 or TRBV12-4 and TRBJ2-7; 9 bases align to TRBD1. CDR3 in amino acids: CASRTGTGYEQYF. CDR3 nucleotides: TGTGCCAGTCGAACCGGGACAGGGTACGAGCAGTACTTC.